Listed here are 20 T cell receptor beta chains from one sample, sequenced in a study of OX40 agonist ivuxolimab in advanced cancers. Libraries were prepared through the immunoSEQ multiplex PCR assay. In its TCRdb copy, this immuneACCESS table keeps in-frame sequences only and misses some clones. Where compared with another copy, unresolved V genes explain less than half of these, and the others have no known cause. In all, the sample holds 35,000 to 50,000 clones, and around nine tenths of those were seen once. The ten most abundant clones make up around 13% of the sample. The sample here was CD4+ or CD8+ T cells sorted from blood, taken in a trial of the OX40 agonist ivuxolimab. The receptors were gathered from an adult with an advanced solid tumor such as melanoma, head and neck, liver or kidney cancer.

This clone was seen ten or more times. This chain links TRBV6-1 with TRBJ2-2, with unresolved D. The V gene's germline CDR1 is MNHNS and CDR2 SASEGT. The CDR3 is 14 amino acids. V was trimmed by 3 bases and J by 6 bases, leaving 11 bases between them. The CDR3 DNA is TGTGCCAGCAGTGAGATAGGTGGCCCCGGGGAGCTGTTTTTT. Translated: CASSEIGGPGELFF.

V and J are TRBV10-1 and TRBJ1-6; D remains unclear. Per germline, CDR1 WNHNN and CDR2 SYGVQD (reference sequence). The CDR3 has 13 residues. V was shortened by 3 bases and J by 2 bases, with 2 bases between the two germline ends. For the CDR3, the DNA is TGCGCCAGCAGTGAAACCTATAATTCACCCCTCCACTTT. Protein: CASSETYNSPLHF.

The chain combines TRBV27 with TRBJ2-1; no definite D call. The CDR3 has 13 residues. Germline V gene data show CDR1 as MNHEY and CDR2 as SMNVEV (reference sequence). V gave up 6 bases and J gave up 0 bases, with 6 bases separating them. DNA for the CDR3: TGTGCCAGCAGCTCGAGCTCCTACAATGAGCAGTTCTTC. Its translation: CASSSSSYNEQFF.

Written as DNA, the CDR3 is TGCGCCAGCAGCCAAGATGGAGGGGGCCCCTACGAGCAGTACTTC. Encoded protein: CASSQDGGGPYEQYF. The rearrangement links TRBV4-1 to TRBJ2-7, with D possibly TRBD1 on 7 matching bases. With 0 bases removed from V and 2 bases from J, the gap between germline ends came to 11 bases. Germline V gives CDR1 MGHRA, CDR2 YSYEKL. The CDR3 consists of 15 residues.

V usage is TRBV7-8 and J usage is TRBJ2-1; D perhaps matches TRBD2 (5 bases). The germline gives CDR1 SGHVS, CDR2 FQNEAQ. The ends were cut back, 5 bases at V and 3 bases at J, with 17 bases in the middle. The CDR3 totals 16 residues. The CDR3 bases are TGTGCCAGCAGCCCGGGGAGCGGCACGTTCTACAATGAGCAGTTCTTC. Protein product: CASSPGSGTFYNEQFF.

The J gene is TRBJ2-1, the V gene TRBV4-2, with D uncertain. Trimming removed 4 bases at V and 10 bases at J, with 8 bases between. This CDR3 spans 11 amino acids. In germline, CDR1 is LGHNA, CDR2 YNFKEQ. The CDR3 bases are TGTGCCAGCAGCCTCAGTGGAGAGCAGTTCTTC. The encoded protein is CASSLSGEQFF.

V gene TRBV7-2 combines with J gene TRBJ2-3; 8 positions match TRBD2. Per germline, CDR1 SGHTA and CDR2 FQGNSA. V lost 7 bases to trimming and J lost 6 bases; unmatched junction nucleotides: 6. CDR3 size: 13 residues. The CDR3 here is CASNRGGADTQYF. CDR3 sequence (DNA): TGTGCCAGCAACCGGGGGGGAGCGGATACGCAGTATTTT.

The chain couples TRBV7-9 to TRBJ2-3; D remains unclear. Germline lookup yields CDR1 SEHNR and CDR2 FQNEAQ (reference sequence). Trimming removed 5 bases at V and 2 bases at J, with 5 bases between. This CDR3 is 12 amino acids long. CDR3 amino acids: CASSPHTDTQYF. The CDR3 DNA reads TGTGCCAGCAGCCCACACACAGATACGCAGTATTTT.

V usage is TRBV19 and J usage is TRBJ2-1; TRBD1 is a possible D gene (5 bases). The CDR3 is made up of 16 amino acids. V shed 6 bases and J shed 1 base, with 16 bases lying between them. In germline, CDR1 is LNHDA, CDR2 SQIVND (reference sequence). The CDR3 sequence is CASSSSGLGSYNEQFF. The DNA for the CDR3 is TGTGCCAGTAGCTCATCAGGGTTAGGGTCCTACAATGAGCAGTTCTTC.

The V call is TRBV11-2, the J call TRBJ2-1; D may match TRBD1 or TRBD2 (5 bases each). Germline CDR1 is SGHAT and CDR2 is FQNNGV. This CDR3 is 12 amino acids long. The ends were cut back, 5 bases at V and 15 bases at J, with 17 bases in the middle. The CDR3 DNA reads as TGTGCCAGCAGCCGGGACGCAAATCGGGGGTTCTTC. It codes for CASSRDANRGFF.

CDR3 sequence (DNA): TGTGCCAGCAGGATTGCAGGGTGGACTGAAGCTTTCTTT. Its translation is CASRIAGWTEAFF. This chain connects TRBV11-2 to TRBJ1-1; tentatively, D is TRBD1 (5 bases). CDR3 length equals 13 residues. In germline, CDR1 is SGHAT, CDR2 FQNNGV. Trimming cost V 6 bases and J 5 bases, with 13 bases left between them.

This clone was counted once. The chain uses TRBV5-1 and TRBJ2-6; D unresolved. The V gene's germline CDR1 is SGHRS and CDR2 YFSETQ. Deletions cut 0 bases from V and 0 bases from J, with 4 bases between. The CDR3 consists of 15 residues. The CDR3 region has the DNA TGCGCCAGCAGCTTGGAGTCCTCTGGGGCCAACGTCCTGACTTTC. Amino acid sequence: CASSLESSGANVLTF.

The rearrangement links TRBV19 to TRBJ2-7; no clear D gene. The germline V and J ends were trimmed by 5 bases and 1 base, with 9 bases remaining between them. The CDR3 runs to 13 residues. Per germline, CDR1 LNHDA and CDR2 SQIVND (reference sequence). CDR3 amino acids: CASSPGPSYEQYF. Written as DNA, the CDR3 is TGTGCCAGTAGTCCCGGGCCTTCCTACGAGCAGTACTTC.

Sample share makes this clone medium-sized. The chain combines TRBV6-5 with TRBJ1-5, with D uncertain. Germline lookup yields CDR1 MNHEY and CDR2 SVGAGI. The CDR3 is made up of 12 amino acids. V was trimmed by 8 bases and J by 6 bases, leaving 11 bases between them. Written as DNA, the CDR3 is TGTGCCAGCGGATATTTTGGTCAGCCCCAGCATTTT. It yields the protein CASGYFGQPQHF.

A word on this clone: One end of the junction does not line up with germline, which may come from a read error. The identical CDR3 is also encoded by other nucleotide sequences in the sample. The chain joins TRBV20-1 to TRBJ1-2; D gene ambiguous. The CDR3 covers 10 residues. Germline values: CDR1 DFQATT, CDR2 SNEGSKA (reference sequence). CDR3 sequence reads: CSAQNYGYTF. CDR3 in DNA: TGCAGTGCTCAGAACTACGGCTACACCTTC.

The CDR3 DNA reads as TGTGCCAGCAGTTACTCCTCCGGGGACCCGAATGGCTACACCTTC. Encoded protein: CASSYSSGDPNGYTF. The chain recombines TRBV6-6 with TRBJ1-2; D possibly corresponds to TRBD1 (5 bases). Germline CDR1 reads MNHNY; CDR2 reads SVGAGI (reference sequence). The CDR3 has 15 amino acids. V lost 0 bases to trimming and J lost 6 bases, with 14 bases between them.

This clone was recorded once. The chain is built from TRBV28 and TRBJ2-7, with D tentatively TRBD1 or TRBD2 (5 bases each). The CDR3 has 14 amino acids. CDR1 is MDHEN, CDR2 SYDVKM, per germline. With 8 bases removed from V and 0 bases from J, the gap between germline ends came to 14 bases. For the CDR3, the DNA is TGTGCCAGCGGTCCGAGGGGCAGCTCCTACGAGCAGTACTTC. This encodes CASGPRGSSYEQYF. Full variable domain (rest looked up from reference TRBV28 and TRBJ2-7): DVKVTQSSRYLVKRTGEKVFLECVQDMDHENMFWYRQDPGLGLRLIYFSYDVKMKEKGDIPEGYSVSREKKERFSLILESASTNQTSMYLCASGPRGSSYEQYFGPGTRLTVT.

The chain couples TRBV11-2 to TRBJ1-1; D unclear. V was clipped by 1 base and J by 2 bases, with 23 bases between them. Germline CDR1 SGHAT, CDR2 FQNNGV. CDR3 size: 19 residues. CDR3 nucleotides: TGTGCCAGCAGCTTAGTGGTGGGTATAGAGGACGGGATCAACACTGAAGCTTTCTTT. As protein: CASSLVVGIEDGINTEAFF.

The chain couples TRBV7-8 to TRBJ2-1; D unclear. Trimming removed 5 bases from V and 2 bases from J, with 13 bases in between. The germline V gene encodes CDR1 SGHVS and CDR2 FQNEAQ. This CDR3 is 15 amino acids long. The CDR3 is CASSPWAGPYNEQFF. The CDR3 DNA is TGTGCCAGCAGCCCCTGGGCTGGCCCCTACAATGAGCAGTTCTTC.

This clone was seen just once. This chain links TRBV5-1 with TRBJ2-7; D is uncertain. V lost 3 bases, J lost 0 bases, and 7 bases lay in between. CDR1 is SGHRS, CDR2 YFSETQ, per germline. The CDR3 has 13 amino acids. This CDR3 is CASSYGSSYEQYF. The CDR3 DNA reads as TGCGCCAGCAGCTACGGCAGCTCCTACGAGCAGTACTTC. Based on the CDR3 plus reference TRBV5-1 and TRBJ2-7, the full variable domain is KAGVTQTPRYLIKTRGQQVTLSCSPISGHRSVSWYQQTPGQGLQFLFEYFSETQRNKGNFPGRFSGRQFSNSRSEMNVSTLELGDSALYLCASSYGSSYEQYFGPGTRLTVT.